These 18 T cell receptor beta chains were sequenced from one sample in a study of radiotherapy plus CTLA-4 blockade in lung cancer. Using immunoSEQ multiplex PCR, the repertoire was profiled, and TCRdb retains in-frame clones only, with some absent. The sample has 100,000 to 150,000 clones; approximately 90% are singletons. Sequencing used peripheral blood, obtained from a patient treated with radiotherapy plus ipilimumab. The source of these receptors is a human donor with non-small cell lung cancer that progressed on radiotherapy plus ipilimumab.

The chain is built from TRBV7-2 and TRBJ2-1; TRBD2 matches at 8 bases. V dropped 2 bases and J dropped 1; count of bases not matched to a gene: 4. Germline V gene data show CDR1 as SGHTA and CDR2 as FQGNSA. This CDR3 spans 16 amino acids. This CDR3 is CASSLPSGSSYNEQFF. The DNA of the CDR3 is TGTGCCAGCAGCTTACCGAGCGGGAGTTCCTACAATGAGCAGTTCTTC.

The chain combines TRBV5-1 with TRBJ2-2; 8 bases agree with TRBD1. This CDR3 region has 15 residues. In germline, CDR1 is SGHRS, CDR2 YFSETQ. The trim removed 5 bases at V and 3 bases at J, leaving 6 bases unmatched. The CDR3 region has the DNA TGCGCCAGCAGGCCGGGACAGGCTTACACCGGGGAGCTGTTTTTT. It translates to CASRPGQAYTGELFF.

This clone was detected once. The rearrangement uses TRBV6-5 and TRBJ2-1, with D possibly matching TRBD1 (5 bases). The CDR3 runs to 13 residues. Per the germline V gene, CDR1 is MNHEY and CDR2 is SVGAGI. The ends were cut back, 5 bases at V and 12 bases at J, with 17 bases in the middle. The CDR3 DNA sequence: TGTGCCAGCAGTGAAAACCTGGGGCTGGCGCAGTTCTTC. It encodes CASSENLGLAQFF.

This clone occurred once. CDR3 nucleotide sequence: TGTGCCAGCAAGACAGGGGCCGACCGTGGGGCCAACGTCCTGACTTTC. Protein product: CASKTGADRGANVLTF. The chain is built from TRBV7-2 and TRBJ2-6; 8 bases line up with TRBD1. The CDR3 is made up of 16 amino acids. Germline values: CDR1 SGHTA, CDR2 FQGNSA. Germline trimming cut 7 bases from V and 3 bases from J; bases unmatched to any gene: 8. The full variable domain, with the rest looked up from reference TRBV7-2 and TRBJ2-6, is GAGVSQSPSNKVTEKGKDVELRCDPISGHTALYWYRQSLGQGLEFLIYFQGNSAPDKSGLPSDRFSAERTGGSVSTLTIQRTQQEDSAVYLCASKTGADRGANVLTFGAGSRLTVL.

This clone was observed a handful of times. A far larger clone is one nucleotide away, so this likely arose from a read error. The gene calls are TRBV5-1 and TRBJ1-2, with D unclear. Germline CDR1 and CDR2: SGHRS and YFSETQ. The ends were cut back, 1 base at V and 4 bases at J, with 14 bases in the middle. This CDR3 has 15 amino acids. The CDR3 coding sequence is TGCGCCAGCAGCTTGAAAAGCGGCCTCCTCTATGGCTACACCTTC. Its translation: CASSLKSGLLYGYTF.

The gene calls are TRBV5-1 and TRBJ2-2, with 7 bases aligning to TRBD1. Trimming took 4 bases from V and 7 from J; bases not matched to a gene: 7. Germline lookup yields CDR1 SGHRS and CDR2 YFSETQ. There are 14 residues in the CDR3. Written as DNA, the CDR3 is TGCGCCAGCAGCCTTTGGACAGGCGGCGGGGAGCTGTTTTTT. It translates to CASSLWTGGGELFF.

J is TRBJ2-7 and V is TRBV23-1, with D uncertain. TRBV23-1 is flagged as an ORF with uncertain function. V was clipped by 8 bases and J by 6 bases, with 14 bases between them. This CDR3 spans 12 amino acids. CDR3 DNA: TGCGCCAGCGGTACCCGAGCCCGCGAGCAGTACTTC. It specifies CASGTRAREQYF.

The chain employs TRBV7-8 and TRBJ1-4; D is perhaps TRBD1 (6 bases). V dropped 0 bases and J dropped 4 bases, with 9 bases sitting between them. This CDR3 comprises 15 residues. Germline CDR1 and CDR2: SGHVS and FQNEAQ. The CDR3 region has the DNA TGTGCCAGCAGCTTAGCGAGGGGGGATAATGAAAAACTGTTTTTT. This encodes CASSLARGDNEKLFF. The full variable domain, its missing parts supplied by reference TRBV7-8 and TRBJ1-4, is GAGVSQSPRYKVAKRGQDVALRCDPISGHVSLFWYQQALGQGPEFLTYFQNEAQLDKSGLPSDRFFAERPEGSVSTLKIQRTQQEDSAVYLCASSLARGDNEKLFFGSGTQLSVL.

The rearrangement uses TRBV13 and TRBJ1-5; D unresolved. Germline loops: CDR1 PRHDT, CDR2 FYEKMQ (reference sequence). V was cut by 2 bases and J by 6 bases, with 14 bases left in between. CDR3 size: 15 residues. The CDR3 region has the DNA TGTGCCAGCAGCTTATCTGGGAGCGGCAGTCAGCCCCAGCATTTT. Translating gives CASSLSGSGSQPQHF.

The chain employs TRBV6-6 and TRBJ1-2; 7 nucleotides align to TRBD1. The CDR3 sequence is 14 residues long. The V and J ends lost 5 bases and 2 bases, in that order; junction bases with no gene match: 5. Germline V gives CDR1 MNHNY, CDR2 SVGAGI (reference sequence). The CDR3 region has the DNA TGTGCCAGCAGTAACGTAGGGGGCAACTATGGCTACACCTTC. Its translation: CASSNVGGNYGYTF.

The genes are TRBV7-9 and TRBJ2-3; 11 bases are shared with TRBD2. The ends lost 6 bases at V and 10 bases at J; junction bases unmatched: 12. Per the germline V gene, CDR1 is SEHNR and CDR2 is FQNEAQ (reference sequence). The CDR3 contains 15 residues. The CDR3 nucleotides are TGTGCCAGCAGTCTATTAGCGGGAGGGACACCAGCGCAGTATTTT. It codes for CASSLLAGGTPAQYF. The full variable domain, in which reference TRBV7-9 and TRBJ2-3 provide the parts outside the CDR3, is DTGVSQNPRHKITKRGQNVTFRCDPISEHNRLYWYRQTLGQGPEFLTYFQNEAQLEKSRLLSDRFSAERPKGSFSTLEIQRTEQGDSAMYLCASSLLAGGTPAQYFGPGTRLTVL.

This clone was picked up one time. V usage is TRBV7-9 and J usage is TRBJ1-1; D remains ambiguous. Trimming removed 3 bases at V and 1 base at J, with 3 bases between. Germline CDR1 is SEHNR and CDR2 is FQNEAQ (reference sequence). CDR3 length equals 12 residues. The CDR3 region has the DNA TGTGCCAGCAGCTTCCGGAACACTGAAGCTTTCTTT. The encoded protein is CASSFRNTEAFF.

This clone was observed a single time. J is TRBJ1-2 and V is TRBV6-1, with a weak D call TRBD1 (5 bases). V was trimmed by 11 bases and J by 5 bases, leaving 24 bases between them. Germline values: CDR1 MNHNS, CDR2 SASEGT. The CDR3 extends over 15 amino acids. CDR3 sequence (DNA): TGTGCCGCGGTCAGACAAACGCGGACATTATATGGCTACACCTTC. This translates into CAAVRQTRTLYGYTF.

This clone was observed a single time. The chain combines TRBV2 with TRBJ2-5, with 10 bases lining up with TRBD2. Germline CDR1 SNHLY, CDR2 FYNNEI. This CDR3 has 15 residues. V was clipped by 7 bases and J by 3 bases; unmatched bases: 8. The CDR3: CASTLGGLAEETQYF. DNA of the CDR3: TGTGCCAGCACCCTAGGTGGACTAGCGGAAGAGACCCAGTACTTC.

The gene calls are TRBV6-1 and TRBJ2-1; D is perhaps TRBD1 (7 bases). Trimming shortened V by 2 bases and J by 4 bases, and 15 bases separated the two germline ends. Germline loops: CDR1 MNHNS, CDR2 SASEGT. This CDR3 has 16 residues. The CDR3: CASSEPRGTLYNEQFF. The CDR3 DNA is TGTGCCAGCAGTGAACCCAGGGGGACTCTATACAATGAGCAGTTCTTC.

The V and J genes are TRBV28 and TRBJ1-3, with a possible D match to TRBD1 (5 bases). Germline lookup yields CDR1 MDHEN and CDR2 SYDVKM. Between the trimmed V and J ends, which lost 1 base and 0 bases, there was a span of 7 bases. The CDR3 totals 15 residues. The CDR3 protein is CASSLLGVSGNTIYF. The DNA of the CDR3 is TGTGCCAGCAGTTTATTAGGGGTCTCTGGAAACACCATATATTTT.

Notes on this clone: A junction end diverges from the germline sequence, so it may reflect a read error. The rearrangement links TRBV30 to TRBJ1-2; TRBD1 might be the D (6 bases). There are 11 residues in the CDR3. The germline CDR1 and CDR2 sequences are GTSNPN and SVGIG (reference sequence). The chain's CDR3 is CAWSVTGTLSF. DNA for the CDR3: TGTGCCTGGAGTGTAACCGGGACACTTAGCTTC.

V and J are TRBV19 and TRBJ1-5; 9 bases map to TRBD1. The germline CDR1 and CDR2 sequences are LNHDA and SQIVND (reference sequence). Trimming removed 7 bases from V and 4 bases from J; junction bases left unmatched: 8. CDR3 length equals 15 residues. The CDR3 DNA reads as TGTGCCAGTACGGCGGGACAGGGTACGAATCAGCCCCAGCATTTT. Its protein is CASTAGQGTNQPQHF.